This note documents a single T cell receptor (beta chain) sequence. This sample was taken from a study of T-cell memory formation after mild COVID-19. In TCRdb, the 5' RACE reads were re-called with MiXCR into one record per CDR3 protein. There are 150,000 to 200,000 distinct CDR3 sequences in the sample; 15% to 20% occur only once, and approximately 2% lies in the top ten. With 3 bases removed from V and 4 bases from J, the gap between germline ends came to 10 bases. CDR1 SGHTA and CDR2 FQGNSA come from the germline V gene. This CDR3 has 13 amino acids. Sequenced input: PBMCs or a T cell subset sorted from them (not recorded which). This receptor was identified in an adult woman who had mild COVID-19 (a few samples of this study predate the infection). Cell type and time point are not known. The chain joins TRBV7-2 to TRBJ2-7, with unresolved D. The CDR3 is CASSFTHQYEQYF. CDR3 sequence (DNA): TGTGCCAGCAGCTTTACCCACCAGTACGAGCAGTACTTC.